This passage covers 24 T cell receptor beta chains from one sample sequenced in a study of OX40 agonist ivuxolimab in advanced cancers. Assay used: immunoSEQ multiplex PCR; TCRdb lists only in-frame clones, some missing. Of fewer than 70,000 clones in the sample, approximately 80% were seen once. This sample comprised CD4+ or CD8+ T cells sorted from blood, obtained in a trial of the OX40 agonist ivuxolimab. The receptor source for this set is an adult with an advanced solid tumor such as melanoma, head and neck, liver or kidney cancer.

The V and J genes are TRBV10-3 and TRBJ2-2, with a possible D match to TRBD1 (8 bases). The germline V gene encodes CDR1 ENHRY and CDR2 SYGVKD. The V end was cut by 6 bases, the J end by 4 bases, with 18 bases between. This CDR3 has 16 amino acids. CDR3 coding DNA: TGTGCCATCAGGGGAACAGGGGGGGACACCACCGGGGAGCTGTTTTTT. It translates to CAIRGTGGDTTGELFF.

The chain links TRBV5-1 to TRBJ2-3; TRBD1 agrees at 10 bases. CDR3 length: 15 residues. The germline V gene encodes CDR1 SGHRS and CDR2 YFSETQ. V lost 4 bases and J lost 3; bases outside the gene matches: 5. CDR3 sequence: CASSAGDRGTDTQYF. The CDR3, as DNA: TGCGCCAGCAGCGCCGGGGACAGGGGTACAGATACGCAGTATTTT.

This chain connects TRBV20-1 to TRBJ2-5; possible D gene TRBD2, 5 bases. The CDR3 is 11 residues long. Germline lookup yields CDR1 DFQATT and CDR2 SNEGSKA (reference sequence). V was clipped by 5 bases and J by 5 bases, with 9 bases between them. CDR3 sequence: CSAGGSETQYF. The CDR3 region has the DNA TGCAGTGCTGGTGGGAGTGAGACCCAGTACTTC.

V and J are TRBV7-6 and TRBJ2-1, with a weak D call TRBD1 (5 bases). The CDR3 is 13 residues long. V was shortened by 4 bases and J by 6 bases, with 10 bases between the two germline ends. Germline CDR1 and CDR2: SGHVS and FNYEAQ. Here the CDR3 reads CASSSDKLNEQFF. CDR3 nucleotides: TGTGCCAGCAGCTCGGACAAACTCAATGAGCAGTTCTTC.

This chain connects TRBV7-6 to TRBJ2-7; 14 bases map to TRBD2. The length of the CDR3 is 16 residues. The junction had 2 bases not matched to a gene; V was cut back by 4 bases and J by 0 bases. The germline V gene has CDR1 SGHVS and CDR2 FNYEAQ. The CDR3 DNA follows: TGTGCCAGCAGCTCCGGGACTAGCGGGAGCTCCTACGAGCAGTACTTC. Its translation: CASSSGTSGSSYEQYF.

There are a few counts of this clone. The V call is TRBV10-3, the J call TRBJ2-1; TRBD1 matches 9 bases. V was pared by 6 bases and J by 3 bases, with 3 bases of the junction left unmatched. Germline assignment: CDR1 ENHRY and CDR2 SYGVKD. This CDR3 is 14 amino acids long. CDR3 in amino acids: CAIRRTGDYNEQFF. CDR3 bases: TGTGCCATCAGGCGGACAGGGGACTACAATGAGCAGTTCTTC.

DNA for the CDR3: TGTGCCAGCAGCCACGGGGACAGGTCAATCTACGAGCAGTACTTC. It yields the protein CASSHGDRSIYEQYF. V usage is TRBV14 and J usage is TRBJ2-7; 8 bases are a match to TRBD1. This CDR3 is 15 amino acids long. Trimming took 3 bases from V and 3 from J; bases not matched to a gene: 7. Germline V gives CDR1 SGHDN, CDR2 FVKESK.

The V gene is TRBV19, the J gene TRBJ1-2, with 7 bases that match TRBD1. There are 11 residues in the CDR3. Trimming removed 5 bases from V and 7 bases from J; junction bases left unmatched: 1. Looked up from germline, CDR1 is LNHDA and CDR2 is SQIVND (reference sequence). In nucleotides, the CDR3 is TGTGCCAGTAGTGGGACAGTTGGCTACACCTTC. Translated, it gives CASSGTVGYTF.

This rearrangement joins TRBV6-5 to TRBJ1-1; D possibly corresponds to TRBD1 (5 bases). This CDR3 comprises 13 residues. Trimming took off 8 bases at V and 4 bases at J, with 14 bases between the two ends. Germline CDR1 is MNHEY and CDR2 is SVGAGI. DNA for the CDR3: TGTGCCAGCGGTCCCCCGGGGGGCACTGAAGCTTTCTTT. Protein: CASGPPGGTEAFF.

V usage is TRBV7-9 and J usage is TRBJ2-5, with no clear D. This CDR3 spans 11 amino acids. Trimming took off 4 bases at V and 7 bases at J, with 7 bases between the two ends. Per germline, CDR1 SEHNR and CDR2 FQNEAQ (reference sequence). The CDR3 sequence is CASSSKGTQYF. CDR3 coding DNA: TGTGCCAGCAGCTCGAAAGGGACCCAGTACTTC.

J is TRBJ1-5 and V is TRBV28, with a weak D call TRBD1 (5 bases). CDR1 is MDHEN, CDR2 SYDVKM, per germline. V lost 10 bases, J lost 4 bases, and 14 bases lay in between. The CDR3 runs to 13 residues. The CDR3 loop reads CATNRDRNQPQHF. CDR3 DNA sequence: TGTGCCACCAACCGGGACCGTAATCAGCCCCAGCATTTT.

The sample holds a few counts of this clone. The genes are TRBV19 and TRBJ2-7; D is unclear. V lost 3 bases to trimming and J lost 2 bases, with 11 bases between them. The CDR3 has 14 amino acids. Germline V gene lookup returns CDR1 LNHDA and CDR2 SQIVND (reference sequence). CDR3 sequence: CASSIGQRTYEQYF. In DNA, the CDR3 is TGTGCCAGTAGTATTGGGCAGCGAACCTACGAGCAGTACTTC.

The gene calls are TRBV5-6 and TRBJ2-1, with 8 bases lining up with TRBD2. The CDR3 runs 16 residues. The V and J ends lost 0 bases and 4 bases, in that order; junction bases with no gene match: 6. CDR1 is SGHDT and CDR2 is YYEEEE in the germline V gene. CDR3 loop: CASSLDSGAFYNEQFF. CDR3 DNA sequence: TGTGCCAGCAGCTTGGATAGCGGGGCTTTTTACAATGAGCAGTTCTTC.

The chain recombines TRBV6-5 with TRBJ1-4; TRBD1 might be the D (6 bases). CDR1 and CDR2 from the germline V gene are MNHEY and SVGAGI. The CDR3 length is 13 residues. V lost 2 bases, J lost 7 bases, and 8 bases lay in between. The CDR3 DNA follows: TGTGCCAGCAGTTACGGACAGATTGAAAAACTGTTTTTT. Its translation is CASSYGQIEKLFF.

The chain couples TRBV6-5 to TRBJ2-7; TRBD1 agrees at 10 bases. V was clipped by 8 bases and J by 1 base; unmatched bases: 2. Per the germline V gene, CDR1 is MNHEY and CDR2 is SVGAGI. CDR3 length: 13 amino acids. The CDR3 nucleotides are TGTGCCAGCGGACAGGGGGTATCCTACGAGCAGTACTTC. This codes for CASGQGVSYEQYF.

A single count supports this clone. The CDR3 DNA is TGTGCCAGCAGCTTAGGGGTCGGGGTCTCCCGGGGTACGCAGTATTTT. Translation gives CASSLGVGVSRGTQYF. The rearrangement joins TRBV7-6 to TRBJ2-3; the D gene is possibly TRBD2 (5 bases). Germline CDR1 reads SGHVS; CDR2 reads FNYEAQ. Trimming left V 1 base short and J 8 bases short, with 19 bases between. This CDR3 contains 16 residues.

The chain combines TRBV28 with TRBJ2-1; D uncertain. The germline CDR1 and CDR2 sequences are MDHEN and SYDVKM. V was pared by 4 bases and J by 5 bases, with 15 bases between. This CDR3 region has 15 residues. This chain's CDR3 is CASSSPDALNNEQFF. CDR3 sequence (DNA): TGTGCCAGCAGTTCGCCGGACGCCTTAAACAATGAGCAGTTCTTC.

The chain links TRBV27 to TRBJ2-1; TRBD2 aligns across 13 bases. The CDR3 contains 14 residues. Trimming cost V 10 bases and J 8 bases; bases outside gene matches: 8. Germline V gene sequence: CDR1 MNHEY, CDR2 SMNVEV (reference sequence). The CDR3 reads CATPGLAGTYEQFF. For the CDR3, the DNA is TGTGCCACACCGGGACTAGCGGGAACCTATGAGCAGTTCTTC.

The chain has TRBV20-1 and TRBJ2-1; weak D call: TRBD1 (5 bases). V lost 5 bases, J lost 12 bases, and 14 bases lay in between. This CDR3 region has 11 residues. Germline values: CDR1 DFQATT, CDR2 SNEGSKA (reference sequence). In DNA, the CDR3 is TGCAGTGCTTCTGCAGGGTATGGGCAGTTCTTC. Translated: CSASAGYGQFF.

The genes are TRBV13 and TRBJ1-4; maybe TRBD1 (5 bases). Germline V CDR1 and CDR2: PRHDT, FYEKMQ (reference sequence). Trimming stripped 0 bases from V and 2 bases from J, with 10 bases between. This CDR3 comprises 16 residues. CDR3 in amino acids: CASSLGAGGTNEKLFF. In DNA, the CDR3 is TGTGCCAGCAGCTTAGGGGCCGGGGGGACTAATGAAAAACTGTTTTTT.

This chain uses TRBV6-6 with TRBJ1-2; D unclear. The CDR3 sequence is 13 residues long. Trimming took 1 base from V and 4 from J, leaving 7 bases between them. Germline V gene sequence: CDR1 MNHNY, CDR2 SVGAGI (reference sequence). In nucleotides, the CDR3 is TGTGCCAGCAGTTACTTGGGCGGCTATGGCTACACCTTC. Translating gives CASSYLGGYGYTF.

The chain combines TRBV4-1 with TRBJ2-7; tentative D call: TRBD2 (6 bases). In germline, CDR1 is MGHRA, CDR2 YSYEKL. There are 16 residues in the CDR3. The V gene lost 0 bases and the J gene lost 0 bases, with 12 bases spanning the gap. The CDR3 sequence: CASSQDSEGSSYEQYF. The CDR3 nucleotides read TGCGCCAGCAGCCAAGATTCGGAGGGGAGCTCCTACGAGCAGTACTTC.

This chain uses TRBV5-1 with TRBJ2-3; tentative D call: TRBD1 (7 bases). Germline lookup yields CDR1 SGHRS and CDR2 YFSETQ. V lost 2 bases, J lost 1 base, and 11 bases lay in between. The CDR3 sequence is 15 residues long. This CDR3 is CASSFDREGTDTQYF. The CDR3 region has the DNA TGCGCCAGCAGCTTTGACAGGGAGGGCACAGATACGCAGTATTTT.

V and J are TRBV18 and TRBJ1-2, with a possible D match to TRBD1 (6 bases). Germline V lookup: CDR1 KGHSH, CDR2 LQKENI. This CDR3 spans 13 amino acids. Trimming left V 6 bases short and J 8 bases short, with 16 bases between. CDR3 nucleotide sequence: TGTGCCAGCTCGCCGGCAGGGGAGGTAGGCTACACCTTC. Translation gives CASSPAGEVGYTF. The full variable domain, its missing parts supplied by reference TRBV18 and TRBJ1-2, is NAGVMQNPRHLVRRRGQEARLRCSPMKGHSHVYWYRQLPEEGLKFMVYLQKENIIDESGMPKERFSAEFPKEGPSILRIQQVVRGDSAAYFCASSPAGEVGYTFGSGTRLTVV.